Only one count was recorded for the clone carrying this T cell receptor (beta chain). Its antigen is still unknown. CDR1 is MNHEY and CDR2 is SVGAGI in the germline V gene. Trimming took 0 bases from V and 5 from J, leaving 13 bases between them. There are 16 residues in the CDR3. Using immunoSEQ multiplex PCR, the repertoire was profiled, and TCRdb retains in-frame clones only, with some absent. The repertoire holds approximately 50,000 clones, with around nine tenths as singletons. Time point denoted: week 35, safety follow-up. It was 300 ug of mutant IDH1 20-mer peptide that made up each vaccine dose, given with topical imiquimod. This record comes from a study of a mutant IDH1 vaccine in newly diagnosed glioma.

The chain is built from TRBV6-5 and TRBJ2-2; D is possibly TRBD2 (7 bases). The clonotype was recovered from a woman between 40 and 55 years old with glioma. The sequencing here drew on PBMCs, taken from a glioma patient whose treatment included an IDH1 peptide vaccine. In DNA, the CDR3 is TGTGCCAGCAGTTACTCCGGGGGGCGCCGGACCGGGGAGCTGTTTTTT. The encoded protein is CASSYSGGRRTGELFF.